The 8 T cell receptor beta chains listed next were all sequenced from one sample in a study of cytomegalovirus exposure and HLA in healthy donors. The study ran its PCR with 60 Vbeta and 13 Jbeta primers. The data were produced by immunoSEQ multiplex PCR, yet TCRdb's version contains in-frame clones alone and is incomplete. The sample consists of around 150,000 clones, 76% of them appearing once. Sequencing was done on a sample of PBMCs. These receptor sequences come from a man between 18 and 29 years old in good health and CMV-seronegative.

CDR3 coding DNA: TGCGCCAGCAGTGAGTCCTTACCTACAGGGGGCGGTGATGGCTACACCTTC. Its protein is CASSESLPTGGGDGYTF. This rearrangement joins TRBV10-2 to TRBJ1-2, with 9 nucleotides matching TRBD1. The CDR3 covers 17 residues. J gave up 6 bases and V 0 bases, and 11 bases lay outside the gene matches. Germline V gene data show CDR1 as WSHSY and CDR2 as SAAADI.

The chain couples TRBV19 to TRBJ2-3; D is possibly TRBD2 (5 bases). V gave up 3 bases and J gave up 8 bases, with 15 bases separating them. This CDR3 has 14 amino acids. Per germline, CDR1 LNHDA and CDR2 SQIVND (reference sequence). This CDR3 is CASSITRERVTQYF. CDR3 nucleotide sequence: TGTGCCAGTAGTATTACGAGGGAGAGGGTTACGCAGTATTTT.

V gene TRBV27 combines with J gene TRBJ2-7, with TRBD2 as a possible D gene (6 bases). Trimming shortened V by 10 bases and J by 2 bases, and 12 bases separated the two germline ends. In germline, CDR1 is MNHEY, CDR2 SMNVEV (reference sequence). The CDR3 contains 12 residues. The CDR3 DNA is TGTGCCACGGGGAGGAGGACCTACGAGCAGTACTTC. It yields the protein CATGRRTYEQYF.

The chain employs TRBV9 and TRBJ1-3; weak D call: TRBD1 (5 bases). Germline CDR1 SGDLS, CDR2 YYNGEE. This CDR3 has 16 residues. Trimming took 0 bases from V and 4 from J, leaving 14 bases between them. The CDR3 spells CASSVAPDTPGNTIYF. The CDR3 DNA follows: TGTGCCAGCAGCGTAGCCCCGGACACCCCCGGAAACACCATATATTTT.

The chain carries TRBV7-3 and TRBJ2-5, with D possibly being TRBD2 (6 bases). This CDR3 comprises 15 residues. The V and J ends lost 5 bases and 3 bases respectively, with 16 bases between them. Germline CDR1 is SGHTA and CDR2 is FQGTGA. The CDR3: CASSPTGERKETQYF. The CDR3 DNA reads TGTGCCAGCAGCCCCACGGGGGAGAGAAAAGAGACCCAGTACTTC.

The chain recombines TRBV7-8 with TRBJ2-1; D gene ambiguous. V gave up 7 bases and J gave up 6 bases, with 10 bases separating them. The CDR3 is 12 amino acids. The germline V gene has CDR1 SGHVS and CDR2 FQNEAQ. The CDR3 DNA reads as TGTGCCAGCAACTTGGGCCCCAATGAGCAGTTCTTC. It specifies CASNLGPNEQFF.

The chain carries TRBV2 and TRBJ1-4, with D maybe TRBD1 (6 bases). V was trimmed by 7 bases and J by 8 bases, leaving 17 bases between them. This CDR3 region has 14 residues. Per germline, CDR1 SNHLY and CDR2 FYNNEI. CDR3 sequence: CASMNRAADEKLFF. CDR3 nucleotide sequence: TGTGCCAGCATGAACAGGGCGGCGGACGAAAAACTGTTTTTT.

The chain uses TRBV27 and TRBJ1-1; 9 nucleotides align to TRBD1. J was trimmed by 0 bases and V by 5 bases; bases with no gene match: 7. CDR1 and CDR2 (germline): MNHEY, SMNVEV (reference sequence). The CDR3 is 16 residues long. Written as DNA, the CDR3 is TGTGCCAGCAGTGTCGGACAGGGGCTGATGAACACTGAAGCTTTCTTT. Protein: CASSVGQGLMNTEAFF.